This passage covers 10 T cell receptor beta chains from one sample sequenced in a study of cytomegalovirus exposure and HLA in healthy donors. A multiplex PCR was run with 60 Vbeta primers and 13 Jbeta primers. Data came from immunoSEQ multiplex PCR; TCRdb stores just in-frame clones and leaves some out. Here the sample spans 100,000 to 150,000 clones, 70% to 85% being singletons. The specimen was PBMCs. Source of these receptors: a man between 18 and 29 years old in good health and CMV-seronegative.

The DNA for the CDR3 is TGTGCCAGCAGTCGCGACCAGGGGGCCTACGAGCAGTACTTC. This translates into CASSRDQGAYEQYF. V gene TRBV2 combines with J gene TRBJ2-7, with 7 bases lining up with TRBD1. The CDR3 runs to 14 residues. Germline CDR1 reads SNHLY; CDR2 reads FYNNEI. Unmatched junction bases numbered 6, after V lost 5 bases and J lost 2 bases.

V and J are TRBV7-6 and TRBJ2-1; 8 nucleotides match TRBD2. Germline CDR1 and CDR2: SGHVS and FNYEAQ. CDR3 size: 14 residues. The V and J ends lost 5 bases and 8 bases, in that order; junction bases with no gene match: 8. The CDR3 nucleotides read TGTGCCAGCAGCGTCCGGGGGGGCCGGGATGAGCAGTTCTTC. Amino acid sequence: CASSVRGGRDEQFF.

The chain has TRBV18 and TRBJ1-3; tentative D call: TRBD1 (5 bases). Germline V gives CDR1 KGHSH, CDR2 LQKENI. V gave up 6 bases and J gave up 2 bases, with 11 bases separating them. The length of the CDR3 is 14 residues. Written as DNA, the CDR3 is TGTGCCAGCTCGGTCGCGGGGCCTGGAAACACCATATATTTT. This codes for CASSVAGPGNTIYF.

The V gene is TRBV5-1, the J gene TRBJ2-7, with TRBD2 matching over 8 bases. Germline V lookup: CDR1 SGHRS, CDR2 YFSETQ. The CDR3 totals 15 residues. The V segment lost 4 bases and the J segment 3 bases; nucleotides outside the gene matches: 9. The CDR3 is CASSPTSGINYEQYF. CDR3 DNA: TGCGCCAGCAGCCCCACTAGCGGAATAAACTACGAGCAGTACTTC.

The CDR3 sequence is CASSDVRGGLDTQYF. CDR3 DNA sequence: TGTGCCAGCAGTGACGTGCGGGGGGGCCTGGATACGCAGTATTTT. The chain is built from TRBV6-1 and TRBJ2-3, with 9 bases fitting TRBD2. Unmatched junction bases numbered 7, after V lost 3 bases and J lost 6 bases. Germline CDR1 is MNHNS and CDR2 is SASEGT. This CDR3 spans 15 amino acids.

V and J are TRBV7-6 and TRBJ2-3, with a tentative D call TRBD2 (5 bases). This CDR3 spans 16 amino acids. Germline V gene lookup returns CDR1 SGHVS and CDR2 FNYEAQ. Deletions cut 1 base from V and 1 base from J, with 12 bases between. In nucleotides, the CDR3 is TGTGCCAGCAGCTTAGGGGCGACCGGGGGCACAGATACGCAGTATTTT. As protein: CASSLGATGGTDTQYF.

The chain is built from TRBV11-1 and TRBJ2-7; the D is unclear. V shed 3 bases and J shed 6 bases, with 12 bases lying between them. The germline V gene has CDR1 SGHAT and CDR2 FQDESV (reference sequence). The CDR3 is 13 residues long. The CDR3 region has the DNA TGTGCCAGCAGCTTTGCCAGGAATGCCGAGCAGTACTTC. It yields the protein CASSFARNAEQYF. Full variable domain (outside the CDR3, taken from reference TRBV11-1 and TRBJ2-7): EAEVAQSPRYKITEKSQAVAFWCDPISGHATLYWYRQILGQGPELLVQFQDESVVDDSQLPKDRFSAERLKGVDSTLKIQPAELGDSAMYLCASSFARNAEQYFGPGTRLTVT.

The V and J genes are TRBV4-3 and TRBJ1-1, with a weak D call TRBD1 (5 bases). CDR3 length equals 15 residues. In germline, CDR1 is LGHNA, CDR2 YSLEER. The V and J ends lost 1 base and 6 bases respectively, with 15 bases between them. The CDR3 loop reads CASSQGGWGEAEAFF. The DNA for the CDR3 is TGCGCCAGCAGCCAAGGAGGGTGGGGGGAGGCTGAAGCTTTCTTT.

V usage is TRBV12-5 and J usage is TRBJ2-2; 7 positions match TRBD1. The CDR3 runs 15 residues. CDR1 LGHNT and CDR2 FRNRAP come from the germline V gene. J was trimmed by 4 bases and V by 2 bases; bases with no gene match: 4. The CDR3 is CASGLPRQGTGELFF. In DNA form, the CDR3 reads TGTGCTAGTGGTTTGCCTAGACAGGGCACCGGGGAGCTGTTTTTT.

The chain carries TRBV27 and TRBJ2-5, with D perhaps TRBD1 (5 bases). Per germline, CDR1 MNHEY and CDR2 SMNVEV (reference sequence). The CDR3 runs 12 residues. Trimming removed 5 bases from V and 10 bases from J, with 14 bases in between. CDR3 coding DNA: TGTGCCAGCAGTCCCCAAGGGGTGGACCAGTACTTC. Translation gives CASSPQGVDQYF.